The present TCR beta chain was sequenced within a study of blood T cell repertoires in COVID-19. Background on the study: COVID-19 samples, acute and convalescent, were from the United States, Italy and Spain.

Either two negative PCRs, clearance, or symptom resolution qualified Cohort 3 donors as recovered. Authors' methods: Reference gene primer amplification gave estimated nucleated cell counts. Measured with immunoSEQ multiplex PCR; TCRdb has only the in-frame clones, and not every one. The V and J calls and clone size are taken from that table; D and trimming were inferred from the DNA. The table records a few hundred thousand clones, about 89% of them present only once. The source of this sequence is a woman aged 35 to 49 who had recovered from COVID-19. The sample consisted of PBMCs or T cells enriched from blood (not recorded which).

In nucleotides, the CDR3 is TGTGCCTGGAGTGGGGGTCACAGGGTAAGCAATCAGCCCCAGCATTTT. It specifies CAWSGGHRVSNQPQHF. The chain combines TRBV30 with TRBJ1-5, with D perhaps matching TRBD1 (6 bases). This CDR3 comprises 16 residues. The V gene's germline CDR1 is GTSNPN and CDR2 SVGIG (reference sequence). V dropped 1 base and J dropped 1 base, with 14 bases sitting between them.